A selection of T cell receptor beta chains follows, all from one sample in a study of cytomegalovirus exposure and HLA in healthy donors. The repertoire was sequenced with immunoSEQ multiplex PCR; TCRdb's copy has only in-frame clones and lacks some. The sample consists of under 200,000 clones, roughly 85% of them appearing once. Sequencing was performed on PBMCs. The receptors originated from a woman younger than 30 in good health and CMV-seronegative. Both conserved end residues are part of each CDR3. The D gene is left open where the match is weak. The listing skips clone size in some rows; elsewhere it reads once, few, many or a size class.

CDR3 protein: CASSATGYPGANVLTF
CDR3 DNA: TGTGCCAGCAGTGCAACAGGGTATCCAGGGGCCAACGTCCTGACTTTC
D gene: -
V gene: TRBV6-1
clone size: -
J gene: TRBJ2-6
CDR3 length: 16

CDR3 protein: CASSYGGRGGYGYTF
CDR3 DNA: TGTGCCAGCAGTTACGGGGGAAGGGGGGGCTATGGCTACACCTTC
D gene: -
V gene: TRBV6-5
clone size: -
J gene: TRBJ1-2
CDR3 length: 15

CDR3 protein: CASSAWGLVQETQYF
CDR3 DNA: TGTGCCAGCAGCGCCTGGGGCCTTGTCCAAGAGACCCAGTACTTC
D gene: -
V gene: TRBV11-3
clone size: -
J gene: TRBJ2-5
CDR3 length: 15

CDR3 protein: CASSPLSNPDTQYF
CDR3 DNA: TGTGCCAGCAGTCCGTTGAGTAACCCAGATACGCAGTATTTT
D gene: -
V gene: TRBV11-2
clone size: -
J gene: TRBJ2-3
CDR3 length: 14

CDR3 protein: CASSPRDRDYEQYF
CDR3 DNA: TGTGCCAGCAGCCCCCGGGACAGGGACTACGAGCAGTACTTC
D gene: TRBD1
V gene: TRBV9
clone size: once
J gene: TRBJ2-7
CDR3 length: 14

CDR3 protein: CASSSGRANNEQFF
CDR3 DNA: TGTGCCAGCAGCAGCGGGAGGGCCAACAATGAGCAGTTCTTC
D gene: TRBD2
V gene: TRBV11-3
clone size: -
J gene: TRBJ2-1
CDR3 length: 14

CDR3 protein: CASSQGAGTEAFF
CDR3 DNA: TGTGCCAGCAGCCAGGGGGCCGGCACTGAAGCTTTCTTT
D gene: -
V gene: TRBV14
clone size: few
J gene: TRBJ1-1
CDR3 length: 13

CDR3 protein: CASSLPGSTNEKLFF
CDR3 DNA: TGTGCCAGCAGTTTACCCGGGTCAACTAATGAAAAACTGTTTTTT
D gene: -
V gene: TRBV28
clone size: once
J gene: TRBJ1-4
CDR3 length: 15

CDR3 protein: CASSHVGTANYGYTF
CDR3 DNA: TGTGCCAGCAGCCATGTCGGGACAGCTAACTATGGCTACACCTTC
D gene: TRBD1
V gene: TRBV14
clone size: few
J gene: TRBJ1-2
CDR3 length: 15

CDR3 protein: CASSSPRFRAYWEDTQYF
CDR3 DNA: TGTGCCAGCAGCTCTCCACGCTTCCGGGCCTATTGGGAGGATACGCAGTATTTT
D gene: -
V gene: TRBV7-2
clone size: few
J gene: TRBJ2-3
CDR3 length: 18

CDR3 protein: CASSDRAGGLKSSYNEQFF
CDR3 DNA: TGCGCCAGCAGTGATCGAGCGGGAGGGCTTAAGAGCTCCTACAATGAGCAGTTCTTC
D gene: TRBD2
V gene: TRBV10-2
clone size: -
J gene: TRBJ2-1
CDR3 length: 19

CDR3 protein: CASSPRAESGELFF
CDR3 DNA: TGTGCCAGCAGCCCACGTGCTGAGTCCGGGGAGCTGTTTTTT
D gene: -
V gene: TRBV9
clone size: -
J gene: TRBJ2-2
CDR3 length: 14

CDR3 protein: CASSLVLGEGSEQFF
CDR3 DNA: TGTGCCAGCAGCTTAGTTCTGGGAGAAGGAAGTGAGCAGTTCTTC
D gene: -
V gene: TRBV7-9
clone size: -
J gene: TRBJ2-1
CDR3 length: 15

CDR3 protein: CAWSPGLVTEQFF
CDR3 DNA: TGTGCCTGGAGCCCGGGACTAGTGACTGAGCAGTTCTTC
D gene: TRBD2
V gene: TRBV30
clone size: -
J gene: TRBJ2-1
CDR3 length: 13

CDR3 protein: CASSLVAGEKLFF
CDR3 DNA: TGTGCCAGCAGCTTAGTTGCGGGGGAAAAACTGTTTTTT
D gene: -
V gene: TRBV7-9
clone size: -
J gene: TRBJ1-4
CDR3 length: 13

CDR3 protein: CASSQDPGAANTGELFF
CDR3 DNA: TGCGCCAGCAGCCAAGATCCAGGTGCCGCGAACACCGGGGAGCTGTTTTTT
D gene: -
V gene: TRBV4-3
clone size: -
J gene: TRBJ2-2
CDR3 length: 17

CDR3 protein: CAWSDETVKSTDTQYF
CDR3 DNA: TGTGCCTGGAGTGACGAAACGGTAAAATCCACAGATACGCAGTATTTT
D gene: -
V gene: TRBV30
clone size: few
J gene: TRBJ2-3
CDR3 length: 16

CDR3 protein: CASSQDHGELTDTQYF
CDR3 DNA: TGCGCCAGCAGCCAAGATCACGGGGAGCTAACAGATACGCAGTATTTT
D gene: -
V gene: TRBV4-3
clone size: -
J gene: TRBJ2-3
CDR3 length: 16

CDR3 protein: CASSPLIEGSTEAFF
CDR3 DNA: TGTGCCAGCAGCCCCCTGATTGAGGGAAGCACTGAAGCTTTCTTT
D gene: -
V gene: TRBV7-6
clone size: -
J gene: TRBJ1-1
CDR3 length: 15

CDR3 protein: CAIPQAGGTNTGELFF
CDR3 DNA: TGTGCCATCCCCCAGGCGGGAGGAACGAACACCGGGGAGCTGTTTTTT
D gene: TRBD2
V gene: TRBV10-3
clone size: -
J gene: TRBJ2-2
CDR3 length: 16

CDR3 protein: CASSPLYEAFF
CDR3 DNA: TGTGCCAGCAGCCCACTATATGAAGCTTTCTTT
D gene: -
V gene: TRBV11-3
clone size: -
J gene: TRBJ1-1
CDR3 length: 11

CDR3 protein: CASSQDGGDYGYTF
CDR3 DNA: TGCGCCAGCAGCCAAGACGGCGGTGACTATGGCTACACCTTC
D gene: -
V gene: TRBV4-1
clone size: -
J gene: TRBJ1-2
CDR3 length: 14

CDR3 protein: CATIHKTGPLGGYTF
CDR3 DNA: TGTGCCACCATACACAAGACAGGACCTCTGGGGGGCTACACCTTC
D gene: -
V gene: TRBV2
clone size: -
J gene: TRBJ1-2
CDR3 length: 15

CDR3 protein: CASSVTGTSVFNEQFF
CDR3 DNA: TGTGCCAGCAGTGTAACCGGGACTAGCGTTTTCAATGAGCAGTTCTTC
D gene: TRBD2
V gene: TRBV6-1
clone size: once
J gene: TRBJ2-1
CDR3 length: 16

CDR3 protein: CATGGAGVADTQYF
CDR3 DNA: TGTGCCACCGGGGGAGCGGGAGTGGCAGATACGCAGTATTTT
D gene: TRBD2
V gene: TRBV5-8
clone size: -
J gene: TRBJ2-3
CDR3 length: 14

CDR3 protein: CATSITGGAERAKLFF
CDR3 DNA: TGTGCCACCAGTATAACAGGGGGCGCGGAGAGGGCAAAACTGTTTTTT
D gene: TRBD1
V gene: TRBV15
clone size: few
J gene: TRBJ1-4
CDR3 length: 16

CDR3 protein: CASSLAQGLETQYF
CDR3 DNA: TGTGCCAGCAGCTTAGCGCAGGGGCTAGAGACCCAGTACTTC
D gene: -
V gene: TRBV7-9
clone size: -
J gene: TRBJ2-5
CDR3 length: 14

CDR3 protein: CAWEGLAGENEQFF
CDR3 DNA: TGTGCCTGGGAGGGACTAGCGGGAGAGAATGAGCAGTTCTTC
D gene: TRBD2
V gene: TRBV30
clone size: -
J gene: TRBJ2-1
CDR3 length: 14

CDR3 protein: CSVEGDSEQETQYF
CDR3 DNA: TGCAGCGTTGAGGGGGACAGCGAGCAAGAGACCCAGTACTTC
D gene: TRBD1
V gene: TRBV29-1
clone size: -
J gene: TRBJ2-5
CDR3 length: 14